The 5 T cell receptor beta chains below come from one sample, sequenced in a study of T cell changes during pregnancy in multiple sclerosis. The assay was immunoSEQ multiplex PCR, and TCRdb's table has in-frame clones only and misses some. The sample has roughly 86,000 clones, around 94% seen once; the top ten hold about 2.6%. Specimen: peripheral blood, collected in the first trimester of pregnancy. The receptors were gathered from a female donor with multiple sclerosis, enrolled in a pregnancy study.

This clone is a singleton in its sample. V is TRBV2 and J is TRBJ2-5; 12 bases map to TRBD1. The J segment lost 5 bases and the V segment lost 6 bases, leaving 4 bases of the junction unmatched. CDR1 and CDR2 from the germline V gene are SNHLY and FYNNEI. This CDR3 has 14 amino acids. This CDR3 is CASRGDRGPETQYF. CDR3 nucleotide sequence: TGTGCCAGCAGAGGGGACAGGGGGCCGGAGACCCAGTACTTC. Complete variable domain (other parts from reference TRBV2 and TRBJ2-5): EPEVTQTPSHQVTQMGQEVILRCVPISNHLYFYWYRQILGQKVEFLVSFYNNEISEKSEIFDDQFSVERPDGSNFTLKIRSTKLEDSAMYFCASRGDRGPETQYFGPGTRLLVL.

The CDR3 protein is CASSPQHSYEQYF. The CDR3 DNA is TGTGCCAGCAGCCCCCAACACTCCTACGAGCAGTACTTC. The chain recombines TRBV7-9 with TRBJ2-7, with unresolved D. The germline V gene has CDR1 SEHNR and CDR2 FQNEAQ (reference sequence). V dropped 5 bases and J dropped 0 bases, with 8 bases sitting between them. CDR3 size: 13 residues. The full variable domain, in which reference TRBV7-9 and TRBJ2-7 provide the parts outside the CDR3, is DTGVSQNPRHKITKRGQNVTFRCDPISEHNRLYWYRQTLGQGPEFLTYFQNEAQLEKSRLLSDRFSAERPKGSFSTLEIQRTEQGDSAMYLCASSPQHSYEQYFGPGTRLTVT.

This rearrangement joins TRBV9 to TRBJ2-3; 11 nucleotides agree with TRBD2. The germline CDR1 and CDR2 sequences are SGDLS and YYNGEE. J lost 0 bases, V lost 6 bases, and 21 bases had no gene match. This CDR3 has 21 amino acids. The CDR3 sequence is CASTTYRTTSGDTASTDTQYF. The CDR3 DNA reads as TGTGCCAGCACCACCTACAGAACGACTAGCGGGGATACCGCTAGCACAGATACGCAGTATTTT.

The chain links TRBV11-2 to TRBJ1-3, with D possibly TRBD1 on 6 matching bases. V shed 5 bases and J shed 3 bases, with 20 bases lying between them. This CDR3 is 17 amino acids long. Germline CDR1 and CDR2: SGHAT and FQNNGV. The CDR3 DNA sequence: TGTGCCAGCAGCCCGACGAGACAGGATTTGGGTGGAAACACCATATATTTT. This gives the protein CASSPTRQDLGGNTIYF.

This clone showed up just a few times. A junction boundary mismatches the germline segment, possibly from a read error. The chain joins TRBV11-1 to TRBJ2-7, with 12 bases matching TRBD2. The CDR3 covers 15 residues. The germline CDR1 and CDR2 sequences are SGHAT and FQDESV (reference sequence). The CDR3 bases are TGTGCCAGCAGCCTAGCGGGAGGGCGTTCCTACGAGCAGTACTTC. Translated: CASSLAGGRSYEQYF. The full variable domain, with the rest looked up from reference TRBV11-1 and TRBJ2-7, is EAEVAQSPRYKITEKSQAVAFWCDPISGHATLYWYRQILGQGPELLVQFQDESVVDDSQLPKDRFSAERLKGVDSTLKIQPAELGDSAMYLCASSLAGGRSYEQYFGPGTRLTVT.